These 12 T cell receptor beta chains were all obtained from the same sample, sequenced in a study of T cell changes during pregnancy in multiple sclerosis. Some clones are missing from TCRdb's copy, which holds only in-frame ones; the method was immunoSEQ multiplex PCR. The sample contains around 62,000 clones, less than 95% of which appear only once. Sequences were derived from peripheral blood, sampled in the second trimester of pregnancy. The origin of the receptors is a female donor in good health, enrolled as a control in a pregnancy study.

The chain combines TRBV15 with TRBJ2-2; 8 bases match TRBD2. The CDR3 covers 15 residues. After removal of 1 base from V and 7 bases from J, the junction contained 5 bases not matched to a gene. The germline V gene has CDR1 LNHNV and CDR2 YYDKDF (reference sequence). In nucleotides, the CDR3 is TGTGCCACCAGCAGAGGGACTAGCAGAGGCGGGGAGCTGTTTTTT. Translation: CATSRGTSRGGELFF. Full variable domain (rest looked up from reference TRBV15 and TRBJ2-2): DAMVIQNPRYQVTQFGKPVTLSCSQTLNHNVMYWYQQKSSQAPKLLFHYYDKDFNNEADTPDNFQSRRPNTSFCFLDIRSPGLGDTAMYLCATSRGTSRGGELFFGEGSRLTVL.

The table lists this clone with a count of one. The chain joins TRBV6-6 to TRBJ2-3, with a possible D match to TRBD2 (6 bases). V was trimmed by 10 bases and J by 5 bases, leaving 19 bases between them. The CDR3 contains 14 residues. In germline, CDR1 is MNHNY, CDR2 SVGAGI (reference sequence). The CDR3 reads CATNPEGLRDTQYF. Here the CDR3 DNA reads TGTGCCACGAACCCGGAGGGGCTACGAGATACGCAGTATTTT.

The chain combines TRBV4-1 with TRBJ2-7, with D possibly being TRBD1 (6 bases). The CDR3 spans 14 residues. Germline CDR1 reads MGHRA; CDR2 reads YSYEKL. Trimming cost V 0 bases and J 3 bases, with 9 bases left between them. The CDR3 DNA is TGCGCCAGCAGCCAAGACAGGGGCGGCTACGAGCAGTACTTC. Encoded protein: CASSQDRGGYEQYF.

The genes are TRBV5-1 and TRBJ2-3; a weak D match, TRBD2 (5 bases). V was cut by 4 bases and J by 2 bases, with 14 bases left in between. The CDR3 runs 15 residues. Germline CDR1 reads SGHRS; CDR2 reads YFSETQ. The CDR3 region is CASSEGVGFTDTQYF. DNA for the CDR3: TGCGCCAGCAGCGAGGGCGTGGGATTCACAGATACGCAGTATTTT. Full variable domain (outside the CDR3, taken from reference TRBV5-1 and TRBJ2-3): KAGVTQTPRYLIKTRGQQVTLSCSPISGHRSVSWYQQTPGQGLQFLFEYFSETQRNKGNFPGRFSGRQFSNSRSEMNVSTLELGDSALYLCASSEGVGFTDTQYFGPGTRLTVL.

This chain uses TRBV6-1 with TRBJ1-1; the match to TRBD1 covers 8 bases. CDR1 is MNHNS and CDR2 is SASEGT in the germline V gene. The trim removed 7 bases at V and 3 bases at J, leaving 10 bases unmatched. CDR3 size: 15 residues. The CDR3 spells CASTHRGGWDTEAFF. The CDR3 region has the DNA TGTGCCAGCACCCACAGGGGGGGTTGGGACACTGAAGCTTTCTTT.

The genes are TRBV27 and TRBJ1-6, with 7 bases matching TRBD1. CDR1 is MNHEY and CDR2 is SMNVEV in the germline V gene (reference sequence). This CDR3 is 15 amino acids long. V lost 6 bases to trimming and J lost 6 bases; unmatched junction nucleotides: 8. CDR3 coding DNA: TGTGCCAGCAGATGGGGACAGCACTTTAATTCACCCCTCCACTTT. This gives the protein CASRWGQHFNSPLHF.

This chain connects TRBV5-6 to TRBJ2-3; possibly TRBD2 for D (6 bases). The CDR3 runs 13 residues. The ends were cut back, 4 bases at V and 3 bases at J, with 9 bases in the middle. The V gene's germline CDR1 is SGHDT and CDR2 YYEEEE. The CDR3 nucleotides are TGTGCCAGCAGCCCGGCGGGAACAGATACGCAGTATTTT. Translating gives CASSPAGTDTQYF.

The rearrangement uses TRBV6-5 and TRBJ2-2, with D perhaps TRBD2 (5 bases). Per the germline V gene, CDR1 is MNHEY and CDR2 is SVGAGI. The CDR3 runs to 15 residues. V was shortened by 6 bases and J by 5 bases, with 16 bases between the two germline ends. The chain's CDR3 is CASSYEGRMTGELFF. The DNA for the CDR3 is TGTGCCAGCAGCTACGAGGGCAGGATGACCGGGGAGCTGTTTTTT.

The rearrangement links TRBV7-9 to TRBJ1-4, with unresolved D. Trimming shortened V by 5 bases and J by 0 bases, and 13 bases separated the two germline ends. Germline values: CDR1 SEHNR, CDR2 FQNEAQ (reference sequence). The CDR3 extends over 16 amino acids. CDR3 nucleotides: TGTGCCAGCAGCCACATCTTGGGAGCAACTAATGAAAAACTGTTTTTT. Its translation is CASSHILGATNEKLFF.

This chain uses TRBV27 with TRBJ2-1; D is possibly TRBD1 (6 bases). Germline V CDR1 and CDR2: MNHEY, SMNVEV (reference sequence). The CDR3 contains 15 residues. V gave up 7 bases and J gave up 7 bases, with 20 bases separating them. CDR3 DNA sequence: TGTGCCAGCACTTCACAGCAAAAGAGGGGGAATGAGCAGTTCTTC. Its translation is CASTSQQKRGNEQFF.

The V and J genes are TRBV4-1 and TRBJ1-1; D gene unclear. The germline gives CDR1 MGHRA, CDR2 YSYEKL. V lost 1 base to trimming and J lost 5 bases, with 17 bases between them. The CDR3 sequence is 16 residues long. The CDR3 is CASSQVDIISYTEAFF. CDR3 coding DNA: TGCGCCAGCAGCCAAGTTGATATTATTTCCTATACTGAAGCTTTCTTT.

This clone showed up just once. J is TRBJ1-4 and V is TRBV5-1; D may be TRBD1 (6 bases). Germline V gene data show CDR1 as SGHRS and CDR2 as YFSETQ. The ends were cut back, 4 bases at V and 3 bases at J, with 13 bases in the middle. The CDR3 is made up of 15 amino acids. The CDR3 DNA reads TGCGCCAGCAGCCGACCGACAGGCCCTAATGAAAAACTGTTTTTT. As protein: CASSRPTGPNEKLFF.